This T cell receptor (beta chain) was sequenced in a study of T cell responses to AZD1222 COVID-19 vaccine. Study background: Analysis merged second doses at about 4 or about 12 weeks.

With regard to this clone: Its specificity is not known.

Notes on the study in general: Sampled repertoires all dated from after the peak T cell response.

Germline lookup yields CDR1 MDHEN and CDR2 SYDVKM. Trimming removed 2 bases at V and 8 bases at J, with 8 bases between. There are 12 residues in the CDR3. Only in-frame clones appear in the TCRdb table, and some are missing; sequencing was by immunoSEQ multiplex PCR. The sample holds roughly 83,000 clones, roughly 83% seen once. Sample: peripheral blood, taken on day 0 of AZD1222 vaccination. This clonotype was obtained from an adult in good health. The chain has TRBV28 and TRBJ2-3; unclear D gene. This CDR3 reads CASSLVLGTQYF. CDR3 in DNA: TGTGCCAGCAGTTTAGTCCTGGGTACGCAGTATTTT.